The 2 T cell receptor beta chains presented below share a single source sample, sequenced in a study of shared clonotypes between healthy human individuals. CD8 cells regarded as naive lacked CD45RO, were positively chosen for CCR7, and omitted terminally differentiated effector memory CD45RA+ cells. The protocol was immunoSEQ multiplex PCR, while the TCRdb copy is restricted to in-frame clones and leaves out a portion. The data show under 600,000 clones, about 98% seen once. The specimen sequenced was naive CD8+ T cells sorted from blood. The receptors originated from a man aged 25-40 years in good health.

The rearrangement joins TRBV13 to TRBJ1-3; D is uncertain. V dropped 3 bases and J dropped 0 bases, with 9 bases sitting between them. The CDR3 runs to 15 residues. The V gene's germline CDR1 is PRHDT and CDR2 FYEKMQ (reference sequence). The CDR3: CASSLMAGSGNTIYF. Here the CDR3 DNA reads TGTGCCAGCAGCTTGATGGCGGGCTCTGGAAACACCATATATTTT.

This chain uses TRBV5-1 with TRBJ2-7; 11 positions agree with TRBD2. V lost 0 bases to trimming and J lost 4 bases; unmatched junction nucleotides: 6. The CDR3 totals 16 residues. Germline V gene lookup returns CDR1 SGHRS and CDR2 YFSETQ. The CDR3, as DNA: TGCGCCAGCAGCTTGGAGATAGCGGGAGGGTGGTACGAGCAGTACTTC. Encoded protein: CASSLEIAGGWYEQYF.